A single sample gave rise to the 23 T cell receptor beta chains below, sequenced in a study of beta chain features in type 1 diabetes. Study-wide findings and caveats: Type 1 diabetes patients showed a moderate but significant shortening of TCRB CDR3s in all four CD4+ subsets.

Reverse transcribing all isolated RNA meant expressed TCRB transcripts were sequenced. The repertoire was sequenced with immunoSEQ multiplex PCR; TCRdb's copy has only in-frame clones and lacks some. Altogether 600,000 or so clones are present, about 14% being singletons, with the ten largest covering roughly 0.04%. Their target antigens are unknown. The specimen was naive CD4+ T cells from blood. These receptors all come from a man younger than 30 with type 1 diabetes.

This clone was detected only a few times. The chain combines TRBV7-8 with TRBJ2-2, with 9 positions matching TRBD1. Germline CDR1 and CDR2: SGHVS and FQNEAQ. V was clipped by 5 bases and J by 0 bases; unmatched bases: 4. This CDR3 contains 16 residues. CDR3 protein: CASSPRQGANTGELFF. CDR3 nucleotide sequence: TGTGCCAGCAGCCCTCGACAGGGGGCGAACACCGGGGAGCTGTTTTTT.

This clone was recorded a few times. This chain's CDR3 is CASSLLPTGGYEQYF. CDR3 DNA: TGTGCCAGCAGTTTATTGCCCACAGGGGGGTACGAGCAGTACTTC. J is TRBJ2-7 and V is TRBV27; the match to TRBD1 covers 8 bases. CDR1 and CDR2 from the germline V gene are MNHEY and SMNVEV (reference sequence). V lost 1 base and J lost 4; bases outside the gene matches: 6. This CDR3 contains 15 residues.

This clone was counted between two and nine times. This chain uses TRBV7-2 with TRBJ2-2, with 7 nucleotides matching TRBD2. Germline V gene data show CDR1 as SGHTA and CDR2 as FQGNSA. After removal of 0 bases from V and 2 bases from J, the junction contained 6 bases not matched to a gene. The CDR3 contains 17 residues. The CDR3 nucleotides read TGTGCCAGCAGCTTAGCGGGAGGGAGCCTTAACACCGGGGAGCTGTTTTTT. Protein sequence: CASSLAGGSLNTGELFF. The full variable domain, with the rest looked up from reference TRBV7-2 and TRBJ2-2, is GAGVSQSPSNKVTEKGKDVELRCDPISGHTALYWYRQSLGQGLEFLIYFQGNSAPDKSGLPSDRFSAERTGGSVSTLTIQRTQQEDSAVYLCASSLAGGSLNTGELFFGEGSRLTVL.

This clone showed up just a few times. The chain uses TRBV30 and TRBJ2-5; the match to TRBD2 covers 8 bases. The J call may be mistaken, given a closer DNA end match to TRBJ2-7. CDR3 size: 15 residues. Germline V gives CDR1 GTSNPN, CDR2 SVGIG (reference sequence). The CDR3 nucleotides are TGTGCCTGGAGTGTACCGCGACTAGCGCGCTACGAGCAGTACTTC. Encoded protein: CAWSVPRLARYEQYF.

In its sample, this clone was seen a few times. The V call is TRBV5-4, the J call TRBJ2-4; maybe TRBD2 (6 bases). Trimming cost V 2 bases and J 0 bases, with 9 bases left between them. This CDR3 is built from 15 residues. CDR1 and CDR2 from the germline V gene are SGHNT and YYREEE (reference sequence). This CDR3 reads CASSFSGLAKNIQYF. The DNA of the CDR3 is TGTGCCAGCAGCTTCTCGGGACTAGCCAAAAACATTCAGTACTTC.

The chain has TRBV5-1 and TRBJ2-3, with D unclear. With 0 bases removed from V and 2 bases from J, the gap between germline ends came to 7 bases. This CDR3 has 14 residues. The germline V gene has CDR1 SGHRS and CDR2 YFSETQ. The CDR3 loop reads CASSLATFTDTQYF. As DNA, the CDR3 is TGCGCCAGCAGCTTGGCAACGTTCACAGATACGCAGTATTTT. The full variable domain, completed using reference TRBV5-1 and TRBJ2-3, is KAGVTQTPRYLIKTRGQQVTLSCSPISGHRSVSWYQQTPGQGLQFLFEYFSETQRNKGNFPGRFSGRQFSNSRSEMNVSTLELGDSALYLCASSLATFTDTQYFGPGTRLTVL.

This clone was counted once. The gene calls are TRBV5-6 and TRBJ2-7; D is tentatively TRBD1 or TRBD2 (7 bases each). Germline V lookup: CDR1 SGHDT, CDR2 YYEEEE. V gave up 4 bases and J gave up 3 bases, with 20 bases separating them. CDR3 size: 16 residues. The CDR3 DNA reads TGTGCCAGCAGCCCCCTGGGTGCAGGGGGGGTCTACGAGCAGTACTTC. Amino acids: CASSPLGAGGVYEQYF.

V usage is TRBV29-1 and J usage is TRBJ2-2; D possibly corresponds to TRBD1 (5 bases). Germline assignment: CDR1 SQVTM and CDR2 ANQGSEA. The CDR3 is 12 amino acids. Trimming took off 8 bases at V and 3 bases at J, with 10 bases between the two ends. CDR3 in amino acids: CSYRLHTGELFF. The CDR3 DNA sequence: TGCAGCTACAGGTTACACACCGGGGAGCTGTTTTTT.

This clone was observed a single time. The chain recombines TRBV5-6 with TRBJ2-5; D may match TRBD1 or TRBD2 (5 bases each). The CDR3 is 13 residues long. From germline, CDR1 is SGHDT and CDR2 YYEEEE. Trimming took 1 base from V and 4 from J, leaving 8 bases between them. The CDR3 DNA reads TGTGCCAGCAGCTTGCGAGGGGTAGAGACCCAGTACTTC. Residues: CASSLRGVETQYF.

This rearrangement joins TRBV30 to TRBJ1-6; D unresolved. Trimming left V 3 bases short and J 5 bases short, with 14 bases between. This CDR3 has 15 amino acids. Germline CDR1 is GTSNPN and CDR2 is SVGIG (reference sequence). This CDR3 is CAWRAATGNNSPLHF. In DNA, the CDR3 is TGTGCCTGGAGGGCTGCCACGGGGAATAATTCACCCCTCCACTTT.

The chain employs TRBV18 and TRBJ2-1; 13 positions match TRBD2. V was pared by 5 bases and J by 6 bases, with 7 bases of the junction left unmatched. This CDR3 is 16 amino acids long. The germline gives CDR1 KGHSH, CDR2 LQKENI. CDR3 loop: CASSDPGTSGINEQFF. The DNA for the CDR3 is TGTGCCAGCTCAGATCCCGGGACTAGCGGGATCAATGAGCAGTTCTTC.

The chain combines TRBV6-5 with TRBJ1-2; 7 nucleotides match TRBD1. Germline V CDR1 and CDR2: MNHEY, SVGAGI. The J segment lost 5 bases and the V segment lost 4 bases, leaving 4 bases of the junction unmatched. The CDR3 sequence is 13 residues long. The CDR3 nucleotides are TGTGCCAGCAGTTCCCCGGGACAGTATGGCTACACCTTC. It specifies CASSSPGQYGYTF.

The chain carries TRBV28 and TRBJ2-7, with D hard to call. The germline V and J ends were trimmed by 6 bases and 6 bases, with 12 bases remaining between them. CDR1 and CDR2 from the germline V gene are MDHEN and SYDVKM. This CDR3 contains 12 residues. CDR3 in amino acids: CASSLRRSEQYF. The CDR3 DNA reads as TGTGCCAGCAGCCTACGACGGAGCGAGCAGTACTTC.

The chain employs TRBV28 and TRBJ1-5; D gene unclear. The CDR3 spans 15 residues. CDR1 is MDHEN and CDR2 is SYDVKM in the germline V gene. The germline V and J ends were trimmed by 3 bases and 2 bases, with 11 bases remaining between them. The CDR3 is CASSFEDYGNQPQHF. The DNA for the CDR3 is TGTGCCAGCAGTTTCGAGGATTATGGCAATCAGCCCCAGCATTTT.

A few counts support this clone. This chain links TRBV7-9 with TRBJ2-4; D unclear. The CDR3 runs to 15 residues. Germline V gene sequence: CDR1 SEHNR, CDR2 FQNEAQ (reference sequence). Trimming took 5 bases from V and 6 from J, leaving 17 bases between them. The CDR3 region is CASSHQITAGNIQYF. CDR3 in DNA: TGTGCCAGCAGCCATCAAATAACCGCCGGAAACATTCAGTACTTC.

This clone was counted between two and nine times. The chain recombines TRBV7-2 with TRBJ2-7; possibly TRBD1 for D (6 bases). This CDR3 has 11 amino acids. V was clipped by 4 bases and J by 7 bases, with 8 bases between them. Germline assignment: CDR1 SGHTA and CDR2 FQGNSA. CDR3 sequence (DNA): TGTGCCAGCAGCTCTACAGGGGAGCAGTACTTC. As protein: CASSSTGEQYF.

The CDR3 loop reads CASSKTAPGGYTF. CDR3 coding DNA: TGTGCCAGCAGTAAGACAGCCCCAGGTGGCTACACCTTC. The rearrangement joins TRBV28 to TRBJ1-2; D is possibly TRBD1 (5 bases). Deletions cut 5 bases from V and 7 bases from J, with 14 bases between. The CDR3 extends over 13 amino acids. CDR1 is MDHEN and CDR2 is SYDVKM in the germline V gene.

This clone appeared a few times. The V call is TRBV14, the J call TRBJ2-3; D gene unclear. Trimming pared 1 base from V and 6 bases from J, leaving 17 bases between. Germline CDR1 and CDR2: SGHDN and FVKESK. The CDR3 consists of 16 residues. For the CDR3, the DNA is TGTGCCAGCAGCCAAGCCCAGCTTACCGGCAGTGATACGCAGTATTTT. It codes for CASSQAQLTGSDTQYF.

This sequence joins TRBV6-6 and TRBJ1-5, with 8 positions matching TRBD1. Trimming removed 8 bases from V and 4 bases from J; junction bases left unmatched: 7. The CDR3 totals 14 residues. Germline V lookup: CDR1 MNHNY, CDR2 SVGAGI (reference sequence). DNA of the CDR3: TGTGCCAGCTTGGACAGGGAACGAAATCAGCCCCAGCATTTT. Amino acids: CASLDRERNQPQHF.

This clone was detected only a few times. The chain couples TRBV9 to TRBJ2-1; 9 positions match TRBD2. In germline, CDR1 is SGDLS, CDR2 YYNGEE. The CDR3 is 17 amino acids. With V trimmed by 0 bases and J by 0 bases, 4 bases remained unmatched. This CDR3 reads CASSVGLAVSSYNEQFF. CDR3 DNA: TGTGCCAGCAGCGTAGGACTAGCGGTTAGCTCCTACAATGAGCAGTTCTTC.

In nucleotides, the CDR3 is TGTGCCAGTAGCCTAGGACCGCCTGGAGGCTATGGCTACACCTTC. The encoded protein is CASSLGPPGGYGYTF. The chain uses TRBV19 and TRBJ1-2; D not resolved. Germline CDR1 LNHDA, CDR2 SQIVND (reference sequence). This CDR3 comprises 15 residues. Trimming left V 6 bases short and J 4 bases short, with 18 bases between.

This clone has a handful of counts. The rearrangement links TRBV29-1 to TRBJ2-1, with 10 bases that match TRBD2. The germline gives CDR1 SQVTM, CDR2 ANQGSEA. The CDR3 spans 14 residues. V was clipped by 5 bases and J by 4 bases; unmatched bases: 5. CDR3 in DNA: TGCAGCGTTCCCGGGACTAGCGTATACAATGAGCAGTTCTTC. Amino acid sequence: CSVPGTSVYNEQFF.

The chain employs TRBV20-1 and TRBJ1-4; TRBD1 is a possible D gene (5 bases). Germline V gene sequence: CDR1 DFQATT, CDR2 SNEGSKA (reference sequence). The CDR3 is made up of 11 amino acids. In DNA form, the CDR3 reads TGCAGCGCATATGGGGGGGAAAAACTGTTTTTT. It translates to CSAYGGEKLFF.